Below, one TCR beta chain is given with its context. This record belongs to a study of blood T cell repertoires in COVID-19. Trimming stripped 5 bases from V and 1 base from J, with 11 bases between. The CDR3 loop spans 15 amino acids. Germline CDR1 is MNHEY and CDR2 is SVGAGI. The data were produced by immunoSEQ multiplex PCR, yet TCRdb's version contains in-frame clones alone and is incomplete. The data contain roughly 53,000 clones, about four fifths of them seen just once; the ten biggest clones take up under 20%. V usage is TRBV6-5 and J usage is TRBJ2-2; D remains unclear. The clonotype was recovered from a man between 65 and 85 years old with active COVID-19. Sequenced material: peripheral blood. The CDR3 sequence: CASSPEAWNTGELFF. The CDR3, as DNA: TGTGCCAGCAGTCCTGAGGCATGGAACACCGGGGAGCTGTTTTTT.